This T cell receptor (beta chain) was retrieved from a study of siplizumab effects on memory and regulatory T cells. The table came from immunoSEQ multiplex PCR; TCRdb's copy has only in-frame clones and leaves some out. The table lists some 100,000 clones, about 95% of them singletons. The sequenced sample consisted of Tregs sorted from blood. This receptor was obtained from a human donor in good health.

CDR3 sequence reads: CASSYSRDSNYGYTF. In DNA form, the CDR3 reads TGTGCCAGCAGTTACTCGAGGGACAGTAACTATGGCTACACCTTC. The rearrangement joins TRBV6-6 to TRBJ1-2, with TRBD1 matching 7 bases. The J segment lost 1 base and the V segment lost 0 bases, leaving 2 bases of the junction unmatched. CDR3 length: 15 residues. Per the germline V gene, CDR1 is MNHNY and CDR2 is SVGAGI (reference sequence).